A single T cell receptor beta chain is shown here with its context. The antigen is unknown. Sequenced with the Oncomine TCR Beta short-read assay was DNA taken from cultured CD4+ T cells. TCRdb independently ran MiXCR on the PCR reads; one entry per CDR3 protein. Here the sample spans roughly 16,000 distinct CDR3 sequences, over 30% being singletons. Treatment specified: approximately nine-day PBMC culture with coronavirus spike peptide pools or control peptides (ViraFEST assay). This record belongs to a study of vaccination and CD4 T cells after COVID-19. Trimming pared 8 bases from V and 1 base from J, leaving 17 bases between. CDR3 length: 15 amino acids.

The sample comprised CD4+ T cells from blood, cultured in vitro. The chain joins TRBV12-3 or TRBV12-4 to TRBJ2-5, with a tentative D call TRBD2 (6 bases). This sequence was found in a human donor who had recovered from COVID-19. DNA of the CDR3: TGTGCCAGCTCACTTCGGAGGGCCTCCCAAGAGACCCAGTACTTC. Translated: CASSLRRASQETQYF.